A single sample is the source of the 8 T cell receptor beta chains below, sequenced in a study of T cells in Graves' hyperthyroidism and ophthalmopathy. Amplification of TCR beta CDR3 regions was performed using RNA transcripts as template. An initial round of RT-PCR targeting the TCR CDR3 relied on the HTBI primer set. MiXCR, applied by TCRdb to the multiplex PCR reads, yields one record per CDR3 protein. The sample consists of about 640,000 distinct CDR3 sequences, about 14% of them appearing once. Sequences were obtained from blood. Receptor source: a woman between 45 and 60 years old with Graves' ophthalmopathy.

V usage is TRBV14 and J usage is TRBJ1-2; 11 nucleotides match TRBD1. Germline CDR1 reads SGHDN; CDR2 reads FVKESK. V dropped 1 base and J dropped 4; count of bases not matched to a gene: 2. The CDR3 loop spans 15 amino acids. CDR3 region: CASSQAGTGGYGYTF. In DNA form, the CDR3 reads TGTGCCAGCAGCCAAGCCGGGACAGGGGGCTATGGCTACACCTTC.

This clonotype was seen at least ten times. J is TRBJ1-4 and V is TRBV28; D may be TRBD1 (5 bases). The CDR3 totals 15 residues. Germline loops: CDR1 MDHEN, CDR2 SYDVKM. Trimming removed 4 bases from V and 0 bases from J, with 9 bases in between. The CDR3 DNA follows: TGTGCCAGCAGTTCCGGGGCTGCAACTAATGAAAAACTGTTTTTT. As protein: CASSSGAATNEKLFF.

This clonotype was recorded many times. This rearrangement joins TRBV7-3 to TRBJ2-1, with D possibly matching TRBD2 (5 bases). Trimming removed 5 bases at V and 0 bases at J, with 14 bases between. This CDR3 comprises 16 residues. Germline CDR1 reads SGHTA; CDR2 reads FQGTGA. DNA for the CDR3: TGTGCCAGCAGCAAGGACCTAGGGAGCTCCTACAATGAGCAGTTCTTC. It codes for CASSKDLGSSYNEQFF.

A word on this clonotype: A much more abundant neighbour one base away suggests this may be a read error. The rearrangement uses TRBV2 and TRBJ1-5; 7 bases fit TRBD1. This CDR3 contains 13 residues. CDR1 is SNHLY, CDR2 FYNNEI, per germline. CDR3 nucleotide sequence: TGTACCAGCGACAGACAGGGTCAGCAGCCCCAGCATTTT. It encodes CTSDRQGQQPQHF.

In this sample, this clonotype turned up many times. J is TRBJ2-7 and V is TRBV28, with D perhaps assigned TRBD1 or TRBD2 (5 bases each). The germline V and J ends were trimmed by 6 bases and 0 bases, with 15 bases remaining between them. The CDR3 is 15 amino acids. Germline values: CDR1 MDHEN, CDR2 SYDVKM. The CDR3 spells CASSSRDVSSYEQYF. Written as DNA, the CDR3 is TGTGCCAGCAGCTCCCGGGACGTCAGCTCCTACGAGCAGTACTTC.

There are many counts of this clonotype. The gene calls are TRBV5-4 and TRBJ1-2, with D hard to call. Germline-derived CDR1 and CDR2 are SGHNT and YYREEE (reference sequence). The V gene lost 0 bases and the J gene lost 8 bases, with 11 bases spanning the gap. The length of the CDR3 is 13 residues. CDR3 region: CASSLETGNGYTF. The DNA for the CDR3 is TGTGCCAGCAGCTTGGAAACGGGTAACGGCTACACCTTC.

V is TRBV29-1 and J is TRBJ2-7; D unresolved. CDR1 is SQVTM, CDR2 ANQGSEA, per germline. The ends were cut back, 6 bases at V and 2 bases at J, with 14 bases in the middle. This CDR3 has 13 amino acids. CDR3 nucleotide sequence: TGCAGCGTCGAGGACCTTGGTGCCTACGAGCAGTACTTC. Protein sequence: CSVEDLGAYEQYF.

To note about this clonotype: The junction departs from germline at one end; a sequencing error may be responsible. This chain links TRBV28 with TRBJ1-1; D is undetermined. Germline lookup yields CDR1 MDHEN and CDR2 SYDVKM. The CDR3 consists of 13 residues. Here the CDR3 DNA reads TGTGCCAGCAGTTCTCCCGTGAACACTGGAGCTTTCTTT. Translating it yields CASSSPVNTGAFF.